These 20 T cell receptor beta chains were sequenced from one sample in a study of blood T cell repertoires in COVID-19. The repertoire was sequenced with immunoSEQ multiplex PCR; TCRdb's copy has only in-frame clones and lacks some. The data contain 310,000 or so clones, 86% of them singletons. Input material: PBMCs or T cells enriched from blood (not recorded which). These receptors were taken from a woman under 30 who had recovered from COVID-19.

This clone was picked up a small number of times. The chain combines TRBV24-1 with TRBJ1-2, with 7 bases that match TRBD1. The CDR3 has 16 residues. V was clipped by 4 bases and J by 5 bases; unmatched bases: 12. The germline V gene has CDR1 KGHDR and CDR2 SFDVKD. The CDR3 protein is CATSESAGTARYGYTF. The CDR3 nucleotides are TGTGCCACCAGTGAGTCTGCAGGGACAGCCCGGTATGGCTACACCTTC.

This chain joins TRBV4-1 and TRBJ2-5; 11 positions match TRBD2. The CDR3 has 15 amino acids. J was trimmed by 4 bases and V by 3 bases; bases with no gene match: 4. The germline V gene has CDR1 MGHRA and CDR2 YSYEKL. CDR3 sequence reads: CASSHRLAGGETQYF. The CDR3, as DNA: TGCGCCAGCAGCCACCGGCTAGCGGGAGGAGAGACCCAGTACTTC.

This clone showed up just a few times. The genes are TRBV6-5 and TRBJ2-1; TRBD2 agrees at 8 bases. Germline V gene data show CDR1 as MNHEY and CDR2 as SVGAGI. The CDR3 is made up of 13 amino acids. Trimming removed 11 bases from V and 5 bases from J; junction bases left unmatched: 8. CDR3 in amino acids: CAAKRGTNNEQFF. CDR3 coding DNA: TGTGCCGCGAAGCGGGGGACCAACAATGAGCAGTTCTTC.

The chain combines TRBV9 with TRBJ1-1, with D possibly TRBD1 on 6 matching bases. The CDR3 contains 15 residues. The germline gives CDR1 SGDLS, CDR2 YYNGEE. Trimming removed 4 bases at V and 4 bases at J, with 17 bases between. CDR3 residues: CASSLTGTLGTEAFF. The CDR3 DNA reads TGTGCCAGCAGCTTAACCGGGACACTGGGCACTGAAGCTTTCTTT.

The CDR3 coding sequence is TGTGCCAGTAGTGGGGCCGGGACAGTTGGGGGAGATACGCAGTATTTT. Translating it yields CASSGAGTVGGDTQYF. The chain uses TRBV19 and TRBJ2-3; 7 nucleotides agree with TRBD1. Germline V gives CDR1 LNHDA, CDR2 SQIVND (reference sequence). This CDR3 comprises 16 residues. The trim removed 5 bases at V and 5 bases at J, leaving 13 bases unmatched.

To note about this clone: Different DNA sequences within this sample yield the same CDR3. CDR3 residues: CSARTGGSYEQYF. Written as DNA, the CDR3 is TGCAGCGCCAGGACAGGGGGCTCCTACGAGCAGTACTTC. This sequence joins TRBV29-1 and TRBJ2-7; 10 bases are shared with TRBD1. Trimming cost V 7 bases and J 0 bases; bases outside gene matches: 3. The CDR3 sequence is 13 residues long. CDR1 is SQVTM and CDR2 is ANQGSEA in the germline V gene.

The chain has TRBV18 and TRBJ2-5; the D gene is possibly TRBD1 (5 bases). Per the germline V gene, CDR1 is KGHSH and CDR2 is LQKENI. The CDR3 runs 15 residues. The V gene lost 3 bases and the J gene lost 3 bases, with 14 bases spanning the gap. The CDR3: CASSPRARAEETQYF. The CDR3 DNA reads as TGTGCCAGCTCACCCCGAGCCAGGGCCGAAGAGACCCAGTACTTC.

This clone has only one observation. CDR3 region: CASSGVYRAGNTGELFF. The CDR3 DNA sequence: TGTGCCAGCAGCGGAGTATATAGAGCAGGGAACACCGGGGAGCTGTTTTTT. The gene calls are TRBV9 and TRBJ2-2; D remains unclear. V was trimmed by 3 bases and J by 1 base, leaving 16 bases between them. The CDR3 extends over 17 amino acids. The germline gives CDR1 SGDLS, CDR2 YYNGEE. Full variable domain (outside the CDR3, taken from reference TRBV9 and TRBJ2-2): DSGVTQTPKHLITATGQRVTLRCSPRSGDLSVYWYQQSLDQGLQFLIQYYNGEERAKGNILERFSAQQFPDLHSELNLSSLELGDSALYFCASSGVYRAGNTGELFFGEGSRLTVL.

The chain carries TRBV5-1 and TRBJ2-3, with TRBD1 as a possible D gene (6 bases). From germline, CDR1 is SGHRS and CDR2 YFSETQ. The CDR3 has 15 amino acids. V was trimmed by 2 bases and J by 0 bases, leaving 10 bases between them. CDR3 in DNA: TGCGCCAGCAGCTTAAAGACAGGTAGCACAGATACGCAGTATTTT. It specifies CASSLKTGSTDTQYF. Looking up the rest from reference TRBV5-1 and TRBJ2-3 gives the full variable domain: KAGVTQTPRYLIKTRGQQVTLSCSPISGHRSVSWYQQTPGQGLQFLFEYFSETQRNKGNFPGRFSGRQFSNSRSEMNVSTLELGDSALYLCASSLKTGSTDTQYFGPGTRLTVL.

The rearrangement uses TRBV5-1 and TRBJ2-1; D unresolved. Trimming stripped 5 bases from V and 4 bases from J, with 10 bases between. CDR1 and CDR2 from the germline V gene are SGHRS and YFSETQ. This CDR3 comprises 13 residues. The CDR3 spells CASRLITYNEQFF. DNA for the CDR3: TGCGCCAGCAGGTTAATTACATACAATGAGCAGTTCTTC. The variable domain in full, completed from reference TRBV5-1 and TRBJ2-1, reads KAGVTQTPRYLIKTRGQQVTLSCSPISGHRSVSWYQQTPGQGLQFLFEYFSETQRNKGNFPGRFSGRQFSNSRSEMNVSTLELGDSALYLCASRLITYNEQFFGPGTRLTVL.

The V gene is TRBV7-6, the J gene TRBJ2-2; D is perhaps TRBD1 (6 bases). V was cut by 0 bases and J by 3 bases, with 8 bases left in between. The CDR3 runs 15 residues. The germline V gene has CDR1 SGHVS and CDR2 FNYEAQ. The CDR3, as DNA: TGTGCCAGCAGCTTAGCCCACAGGGACACCGGGGAGCTGTTTTTT. It is translated as CASSLAHRDTGELFF.

The chain links TRBV19 to TRBJ1-5, with D perhaps TRBD1 (6 bases). V gave up 10 bases and J gave up 0 bases, with 22 bases separating them. The CDR3 length is 17 residues. The germline gives CDR1 LNHDA, CDR2 SQIVND (reference sequence). The DNA for the CDR3 is TGTGCCACAACGGGGGGGGCAACGAGCCTTAGCAATCAGCCCCAGCATTTT. Protein product: CATTGGATSLSNQPQHF.

This clone was seen more than once but under ten times. The chain has TRBV28 and TRBJ1-5; D perhaps matches TRBD1 (6 bases). With 6 bases removed from V and 3 bases from J, the gap between germline ends came to 18 bases. Germline CDR1 is MDHEN and CDR2 is SYDVKM. The CDR3 is made up of 16 amino acids. Written as DNA, the CDR3 is TGTGCCAGCAGGCCACCTGACAGGTTCCTCAATCAGCCCCAGCATTTT. It is translated as CASRPPDRFLNQPQHF.

V and J are TRBV2 and TRBJ2-2; TRBD2 might be the D (6 bases). With 6 bases removed from V and 2 bases from J, the gap between germline ends came to 31 bases. CDR1 SNHLY and CDR2 FYNNEI come from the germline V gene. This CDR3 has 21 residues. The CDR3 DNA is TGTGCCAGCAGCCGAAGGACCTCTGGGAGGTCCCCGTTTCTAAACACCGGGGAGCTGTTTTTT. It specifies CASSRRTSGRSPFLNTGELFF.

V and J are TRBV15 and TRBJ2-3; 13 positions match TRBD2. The CDR3 runs 16 residues. The V segment lost 4 bases and the J segment 6 bases; nucleotides outside the gene matches: 7. From germline, CDR1 is LNHNV and CDR2 YYDKDF (reference sequence). This CDR3 is CATSIGTSGVPDTQYF. In DNA form, the CDR3 reads TGTGCCACCAGCATCGGGACTAGCGGGGTCCCGGATACGCAGTATTTT. The full variable domain, completed using reference TRBV15 and TRBJ2-3, is DAMVIQNPRYQVTQFGKPVTLSCSQTLNHNVMYWYQQKSSQAPKLLFHYYDKDFNNEADTPDNFQSRRPNTSFCFLDIRSPGLGDTAMYLCATSIGTSGVPDTQYFGPGTRLTVL.

The genes are TRBV9 and TRBJ2-3, with unresolved D. Trimming stripped 4 bases from V and 4 bases from J, with 13 bases between. Germline assignment: CDR1 SGDLS and CDR2 YYNGEE. The CDR3 covers 14 residues. DNA for the CDR3: TGTGCCAGCAGCCTCTCCCTCGGTGCAGATACGCAGTATTTT. Encoded protein: CASSLSLGADTQYF. Using reference TRBV9 and TRBJ2-3 for the parts outside the CDR3, the full variable domain is DSGVTQTPKHLITATGQRVTLRCSPRSGDLSVYWYQQSLDQGLQFLIQYYNGEERAKGNILERFSAQQFPDLHSELNLSSLELGDSALYFCASSLSLGADTQYFGPGTRLTVL.

The rearrangement joins TRBV6-5 to TRBJ1-2; D is undetermined. The length of the CDR3 is 15 residues. In germline, CDR1 is MNHEY, CDR2 SVGAGI. The germline V and J ends were trimmed by 0 bases and 3 bases, with 11 bases remaining between them. The CDR3 protein is CASSYSGDPDYGYTF. CDR3 nucleotides: TGTGCCAGCAGTTACTCCGGGGATCCTGACTATGGCTACACCTTC.

The sample holds one count of this clone. J is TRBJ1-1 and V is TRBV7-9, with TRBD1 matching 7 bases. The CDR3 length is 15 residues. Germline trimming cut 3 bases from V and 5 bases from J; bases unmatched to any gene: 9. Germline CDR1 reads SEHNR; CDR2 reads FQNEAQ (reference sequence). The CDR3 region has the DNA TGTGCCAGCAGCTTCAACAGGGGAATGGGGACTGAAGCTTTCTTT. Translated: CASSFNRGMGTEAFF.

The genes are TRBV19 and TRBJ1-2, with 7 bases identical to TRBD1. V trimming: 4 bases; J trimming: 2 bases; junction bases outside the gene matches: 7. Germline CDR1 LNHDA, CDR2 SQIVND (reference sequence). The CDR3 sequence is 15 residues long. The CDR3 DNA reads as TGTGCCAGTAGTAAAGGGAAGGGGGCGAACTATGGCTACACCTTC. The encoded protein is CASSKGKGANYGYTF.

In DNA, the CDR3 is TGTGCCAGCAGTAGACAGGCCTCTGGGGCCAACGTCCTGACTTTC. Translation gives CASSRQASGANVLTF. The chain carries TRBV6-5 and TRBJ2-6, with TRBD1 as a possible D gene (6 bases). V was clipped by 5 bases and J by 0 bases, with 8 bases between them. Germline V gene sequence: CDR1 MNHEY, CDR2 SVGAGI. The CDR3 covers 15 residues.